This TCR beta chain was recorded in a study of monozygotic twins with inflammatory bowel disease. Study-level points and caveats: A single strong IBD-associated signal or clonotype was not supported by the findings.

On this clonotype itself: Antigen unknown.

TCRdb re-analyzed the 5' RACE reads; it lists each CDR3 protein once, without DNA. The sample table includes about 330,000 distinct CDR3 sequences. The CDR3 has 12 amino acids. Germline assignment: CDR1 MNHEY and CDR2 SVGEGT. This receptor was taken from a human donor with ulcerative colitis or Crohn's disease, or a healthy co-twin of an affected twin (not recorded which). Sequences were obtained from blood. This chain uses TRBV6-2 or TRBV6-3 with TRBJ2-7. CDR3 protein: CASSYPVYEQYF.